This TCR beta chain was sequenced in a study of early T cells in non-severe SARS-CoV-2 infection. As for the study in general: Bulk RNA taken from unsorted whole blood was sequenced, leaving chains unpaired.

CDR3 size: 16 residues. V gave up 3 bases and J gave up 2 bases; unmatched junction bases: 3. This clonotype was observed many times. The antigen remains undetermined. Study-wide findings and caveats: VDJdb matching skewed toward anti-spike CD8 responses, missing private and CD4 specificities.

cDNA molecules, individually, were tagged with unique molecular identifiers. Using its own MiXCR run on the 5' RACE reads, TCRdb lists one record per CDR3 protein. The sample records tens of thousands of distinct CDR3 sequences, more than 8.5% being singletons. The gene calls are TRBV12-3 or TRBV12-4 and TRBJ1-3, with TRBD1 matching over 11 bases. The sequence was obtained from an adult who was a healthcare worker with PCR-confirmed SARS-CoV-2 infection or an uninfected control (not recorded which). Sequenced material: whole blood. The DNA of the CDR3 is TGTGCCAGCAGTTTGGGGACAGGGGGGCCTGGAAACACCATATATTTT. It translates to CASSLGTGGPGNTIYF.